These 2 T cell receptor beta chains were sequenced from one sample in a study of T cells in localized non-small cell lung cancer. Profiled with immunoSEQ multiplex PCR; TCRdb holds only in-frame clones, not every one. The sample carries tens of thousands of clones, around 73% recorded once. The sample consisted of peripheral blood, taken before any cancer treatment. The receptors shown here come from a male donor aged 60 or over with stage II squamous cell lung carcinoma.

The CDR3 bases are TGTGCCAGCAGTGTAGCCGTCGGGCTCACCGGGGAGCTGTTTTTT. The encoded protein is CASSVAVGLTGELFF. V and J are TRBV2 and TRBJ2-2; D gene unclear. Deletions cut 4 bases from V and 4 bases from J, with 13 bases between. Germline V lookup: CDR1 SNHLY, CDR2 FYNNEI. There are 15 residues in the CDR3.

Relative to its sample, this clone is medium-sized. The CDR3 DNA reads as TGTGCCAGCAGTATCGGGGCTAGCACAGATACGCAGTATTTT. Translation: CASSIGASTDTQYF. V and J are TRBV6-6 and TRBJ2-3; D tentatively reads TRBD1 or TRBD2 (5 bases each). The germline V gene encodes CDR1 MNHNY and CDR2 SVGAGI (reference sequence). This CDR3 comprises 14 residues. With 5 bases removed from V and 0 bases from J, the gap between germline ends came to 9 bases.